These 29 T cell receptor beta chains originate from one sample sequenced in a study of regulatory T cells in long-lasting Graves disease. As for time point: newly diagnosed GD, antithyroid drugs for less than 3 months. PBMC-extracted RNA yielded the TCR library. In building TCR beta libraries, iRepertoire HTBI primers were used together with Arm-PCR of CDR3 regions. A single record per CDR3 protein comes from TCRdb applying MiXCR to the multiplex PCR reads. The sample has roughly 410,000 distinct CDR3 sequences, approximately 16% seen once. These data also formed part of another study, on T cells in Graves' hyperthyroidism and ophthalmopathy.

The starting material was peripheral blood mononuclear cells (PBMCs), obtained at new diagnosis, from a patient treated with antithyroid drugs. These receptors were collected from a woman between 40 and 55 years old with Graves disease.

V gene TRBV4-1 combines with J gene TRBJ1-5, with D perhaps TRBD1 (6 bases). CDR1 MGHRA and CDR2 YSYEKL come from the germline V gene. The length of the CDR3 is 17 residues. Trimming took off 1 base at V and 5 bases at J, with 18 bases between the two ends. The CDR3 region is CASSQAALGGQDQPQHF. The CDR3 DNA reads TGCGCCAGCAGCCAAGCGGCTTTAGGGGGGCAGGATCAGCCCCAGCATTTT.

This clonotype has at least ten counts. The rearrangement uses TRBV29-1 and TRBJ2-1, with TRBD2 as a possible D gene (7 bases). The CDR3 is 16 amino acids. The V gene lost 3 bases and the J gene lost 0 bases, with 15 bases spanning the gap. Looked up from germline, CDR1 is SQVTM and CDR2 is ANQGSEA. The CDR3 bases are TGCAGCGTTGAGATACAGGGCGGGAGCTCCTACAATGAGCAGTTCTTC. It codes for CSVEIQGGSSYNEQFF.

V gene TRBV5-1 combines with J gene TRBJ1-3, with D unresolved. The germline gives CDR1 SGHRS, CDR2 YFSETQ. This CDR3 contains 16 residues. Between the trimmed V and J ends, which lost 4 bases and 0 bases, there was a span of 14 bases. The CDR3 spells CASSAYFLYSGNTIYF. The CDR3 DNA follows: TGCGCCAGCAGCGCCTATTTTCTTTACTCTGGAAACACCATATATTTT.

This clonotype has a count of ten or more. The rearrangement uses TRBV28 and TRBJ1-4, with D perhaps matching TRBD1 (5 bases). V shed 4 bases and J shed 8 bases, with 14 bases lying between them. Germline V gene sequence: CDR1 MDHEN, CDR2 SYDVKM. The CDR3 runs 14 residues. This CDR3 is CASSSGGFGEKLFF. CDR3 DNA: TGTGCCAGCAGTTCCGGGGGGTTTGGGGAAAAACTGTTTTTT.

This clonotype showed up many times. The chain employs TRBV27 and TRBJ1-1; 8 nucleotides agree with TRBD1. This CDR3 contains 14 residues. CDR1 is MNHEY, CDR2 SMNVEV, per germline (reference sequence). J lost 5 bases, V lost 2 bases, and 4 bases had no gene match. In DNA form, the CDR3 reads TGTGCCAGCAGTTTAGACAGGGGAGGGACTGAAGCTTTCTTT. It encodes CASSLDRGGTEAFF.

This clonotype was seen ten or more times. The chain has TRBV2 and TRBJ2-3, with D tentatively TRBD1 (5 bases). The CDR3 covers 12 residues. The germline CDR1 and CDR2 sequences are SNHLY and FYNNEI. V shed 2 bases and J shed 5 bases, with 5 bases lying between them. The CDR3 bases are TGTGCCAGCAGTGAACAGGGAGATACGCAGTATTTT. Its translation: CASSEQGDTQYF.

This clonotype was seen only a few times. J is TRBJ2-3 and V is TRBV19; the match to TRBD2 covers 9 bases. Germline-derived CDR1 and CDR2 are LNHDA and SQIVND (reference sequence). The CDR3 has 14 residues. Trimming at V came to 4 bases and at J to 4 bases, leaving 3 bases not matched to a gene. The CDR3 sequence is CASSTSGTADTQYF. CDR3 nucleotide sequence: TGTGCCAGTAGTACTAGCGGGACCGCAGATACGCAGTATTTT. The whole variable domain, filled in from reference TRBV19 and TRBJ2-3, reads DGGITQSPKYLFRKEGQNVTLSCEQNLNHDAMYWYRQDPGQGLRLIYYSQIVNDFQKGDIAEGYSVSREKKESFPLTVTSAQKNPTAFYLCASSTSGTADTQYFGPGTRLTVL.

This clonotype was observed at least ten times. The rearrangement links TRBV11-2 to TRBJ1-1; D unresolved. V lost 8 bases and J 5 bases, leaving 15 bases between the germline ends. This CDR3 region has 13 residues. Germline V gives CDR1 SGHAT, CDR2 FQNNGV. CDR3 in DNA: TGTGCCAGCGAGGATTTCGTGGTGACTGAAGCTTTCTTT. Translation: CASEDFVVTEAFF.

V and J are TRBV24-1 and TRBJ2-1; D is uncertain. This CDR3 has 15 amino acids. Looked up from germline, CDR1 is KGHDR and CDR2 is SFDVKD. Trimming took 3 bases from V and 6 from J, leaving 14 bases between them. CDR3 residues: CATSDPEWPPNEQFF. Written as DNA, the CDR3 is TGTGCCACCAGTGATCCCGAGTGGCCCCCCAATGAGCAGTTCTTC.

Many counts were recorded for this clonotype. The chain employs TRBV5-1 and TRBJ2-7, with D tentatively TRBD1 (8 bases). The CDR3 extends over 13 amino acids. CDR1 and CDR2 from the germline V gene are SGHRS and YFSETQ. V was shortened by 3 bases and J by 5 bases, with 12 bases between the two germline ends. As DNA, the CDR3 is TGCGCCAGCAGCTATACAGGGGGGGACGAGCAGTACTTC. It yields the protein CASSYTGGDEQYF.

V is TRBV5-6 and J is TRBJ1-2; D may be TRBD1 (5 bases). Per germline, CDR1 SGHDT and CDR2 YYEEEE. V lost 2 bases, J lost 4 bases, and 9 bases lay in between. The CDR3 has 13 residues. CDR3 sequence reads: CASSFDSSYGYTF. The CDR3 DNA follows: TGTGCCAGCAGCTTCGACAGCTCCTATGGCTACACCTTC.

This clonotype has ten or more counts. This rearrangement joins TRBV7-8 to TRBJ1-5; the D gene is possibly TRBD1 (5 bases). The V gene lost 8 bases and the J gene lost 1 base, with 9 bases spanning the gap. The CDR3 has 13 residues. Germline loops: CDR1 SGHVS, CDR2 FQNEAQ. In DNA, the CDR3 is TGTGCCAGCGGACAAGACAGCAATCAGCCCCAGCATTTT. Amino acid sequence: CASGQDSNQPQHF. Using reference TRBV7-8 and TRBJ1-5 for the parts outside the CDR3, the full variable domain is GAGVSQSPRYKVAKRGQDVALRCDPISGHVSLFWYQQALGQGPEFLTYFQNEAQLDKSGLPSDRFFAERPEGSVSTLKIQRTQQEDSAVYLCASGQDSNQPQHFGDGTRLSIL.

CDR3 bases: TGTGCCAGCAGTTTGCTAGCAGGGCAGTTCTTC. Protein: CASSLLAGQFF. V gene TRBV12-3 or TRBV12-4 combines with J gene TRBJ2-1; possible D gene TRBD2, 5 bases. This CDR3 comprises 11 residues. Trimming stripped 3 bases from V and 12 bases from J, with 9 bases between.

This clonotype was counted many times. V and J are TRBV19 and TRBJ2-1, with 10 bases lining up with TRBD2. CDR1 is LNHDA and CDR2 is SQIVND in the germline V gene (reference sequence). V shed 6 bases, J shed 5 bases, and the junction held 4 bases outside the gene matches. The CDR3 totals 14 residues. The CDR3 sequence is CASRLTSGHNEQFF. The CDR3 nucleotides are TGTGCCAGTAGGCTGACTAGCGGGCACAATGAGCAGTTCTTC.

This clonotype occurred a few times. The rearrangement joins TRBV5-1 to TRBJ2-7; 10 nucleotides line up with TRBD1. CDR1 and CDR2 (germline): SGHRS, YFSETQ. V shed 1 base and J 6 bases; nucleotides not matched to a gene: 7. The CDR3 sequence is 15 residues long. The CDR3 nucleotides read TGCGCCAGCAGCTTGCGTCCGGACAGGGGGTCCGAGCAGTACTTC. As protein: CASSLRPDRGSEQYF.

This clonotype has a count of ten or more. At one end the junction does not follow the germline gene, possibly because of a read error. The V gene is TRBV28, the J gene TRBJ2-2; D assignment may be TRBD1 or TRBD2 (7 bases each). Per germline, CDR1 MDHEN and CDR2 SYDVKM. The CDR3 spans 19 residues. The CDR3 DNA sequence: TGTACCAGCAGAGGCCGGGACAGCGAGGGAGGGAAGAACACCGGGGAGCTGTTTTTT. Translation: CTSRGRDSEGGKNTGELFF.

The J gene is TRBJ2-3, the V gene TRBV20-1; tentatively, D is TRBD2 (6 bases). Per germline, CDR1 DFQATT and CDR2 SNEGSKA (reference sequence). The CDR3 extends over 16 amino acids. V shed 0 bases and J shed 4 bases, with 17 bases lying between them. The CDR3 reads CSARDGARGFSDTQYF. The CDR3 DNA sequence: TGCAGTGCTAGAGATGGGGCGCGGGGCTTCTCAGATACGCAGTATTTT.

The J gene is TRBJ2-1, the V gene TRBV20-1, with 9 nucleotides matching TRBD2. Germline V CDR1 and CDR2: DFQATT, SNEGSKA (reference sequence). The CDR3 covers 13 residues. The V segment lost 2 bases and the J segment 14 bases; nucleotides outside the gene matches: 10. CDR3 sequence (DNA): TGCAGTGCTAGAACTAGCGGGTGGGGGGGAGAGTTCTTC. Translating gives CSARTSGWGGEFF.

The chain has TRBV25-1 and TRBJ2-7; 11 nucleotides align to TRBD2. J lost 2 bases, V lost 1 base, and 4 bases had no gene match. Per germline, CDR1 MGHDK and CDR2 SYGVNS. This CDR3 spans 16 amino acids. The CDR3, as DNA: TGTGCCAGCAGTGAATCAGTAGCGGGAGGGACCTACGAGCAGTACTTC. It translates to CASSESVAGGTYEQYF.

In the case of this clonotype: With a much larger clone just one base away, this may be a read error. The DNA for the CDR3 is TGCGCCAGCAGCTTGTCGACTAGCAATGAGCGGTTCTTC. It is translated as CASSLSTSNERFF. The V gene is TRBV5-1, the J gene TRBJ2-1, with 7 bases fitting TRBD2. Germline CDR1 and CDR2: SGHRS and YFSETQ. This CDR3 has 13 residues. Full variable domain (remainder filled in from reference TRBV5-1 and TRBJ2-1): KAGVTQTPRYLIKTRGQQVTLSCSPISGHRSVSWYQQTPGQGLQFLFEYFSETQRNKGNFPGRFSGRQFSNSRSEMNVSTLELGDSALYLCASSLSTSNERFFGPGTRLTVL.

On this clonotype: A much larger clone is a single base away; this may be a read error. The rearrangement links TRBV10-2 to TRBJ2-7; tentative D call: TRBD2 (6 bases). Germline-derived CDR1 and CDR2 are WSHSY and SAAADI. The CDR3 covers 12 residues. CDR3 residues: CASKNGGHELYF. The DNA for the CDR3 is TGCGCCAGCAAAAACGGGGGTCACGAGCTGTACTTC.

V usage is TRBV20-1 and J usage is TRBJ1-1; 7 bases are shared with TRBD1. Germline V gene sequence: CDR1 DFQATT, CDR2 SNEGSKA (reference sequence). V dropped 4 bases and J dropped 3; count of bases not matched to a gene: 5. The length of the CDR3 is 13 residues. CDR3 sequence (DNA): TGCAGTGCTAAGAGACAGGGCTACACTGAAGCTTTCTTT. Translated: CSAKRQGYTEAFF.

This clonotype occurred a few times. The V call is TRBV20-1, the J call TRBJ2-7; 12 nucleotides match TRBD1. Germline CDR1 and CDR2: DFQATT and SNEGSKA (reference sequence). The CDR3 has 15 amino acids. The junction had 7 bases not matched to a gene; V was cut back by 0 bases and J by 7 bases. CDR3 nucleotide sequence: TGCAGTGCTAGAGATTGGGACAGGGGGCTGGAAGAGCAGTACTTC. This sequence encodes CSARDWDRGLEEQYF.

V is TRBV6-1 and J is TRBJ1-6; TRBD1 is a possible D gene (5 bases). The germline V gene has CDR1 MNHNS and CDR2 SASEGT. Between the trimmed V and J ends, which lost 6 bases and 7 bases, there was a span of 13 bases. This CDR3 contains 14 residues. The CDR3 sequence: CASSQARVNSPLHF. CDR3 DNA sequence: TGTGCCAGCAGCCAGGCCAGGGTAAATTCACCCCTCCACTTT.

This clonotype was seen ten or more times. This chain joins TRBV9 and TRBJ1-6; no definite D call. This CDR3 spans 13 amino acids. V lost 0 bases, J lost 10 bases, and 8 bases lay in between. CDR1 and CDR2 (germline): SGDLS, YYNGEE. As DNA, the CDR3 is TGTGCCAGCAGCGTAGGGAAATCGTCACCCCTCCACTTT. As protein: CASSVGKSSPLHF.

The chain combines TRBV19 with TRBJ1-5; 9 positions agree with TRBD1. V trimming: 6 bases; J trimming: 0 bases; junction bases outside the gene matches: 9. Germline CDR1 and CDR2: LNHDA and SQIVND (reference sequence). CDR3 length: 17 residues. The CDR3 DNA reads TGTGCCAGTAGACCGGACAGGGGCCTTTATAGCAATCAGCCCCAGCATTTT. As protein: CASRPDRGLYSNQPQHF. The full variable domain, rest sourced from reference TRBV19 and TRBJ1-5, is DGGITQSPKYLFRKEGQNVTLSCEQNLNHDAMYWYRQDPGQGLRLIYYSQIVNDFQKGDIAEGYSVSREKKESFPLTVTSAQKNPTAFYLCASRPDRGLYSNQPQHFGDGTRLSIL.

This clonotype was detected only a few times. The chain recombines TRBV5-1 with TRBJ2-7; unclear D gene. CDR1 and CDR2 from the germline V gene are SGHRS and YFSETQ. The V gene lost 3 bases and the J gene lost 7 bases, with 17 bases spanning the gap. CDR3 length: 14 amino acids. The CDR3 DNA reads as TGCGCCAGCAGCTCGGCCTCCGCTCCGAGGGAGCAGTACTTC. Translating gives CASSSASAPREQYF.

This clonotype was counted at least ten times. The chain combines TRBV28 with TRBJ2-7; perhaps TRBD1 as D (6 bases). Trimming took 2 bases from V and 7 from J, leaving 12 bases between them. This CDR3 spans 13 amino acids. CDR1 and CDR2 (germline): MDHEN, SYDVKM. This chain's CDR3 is CASSLGGGGEQYF. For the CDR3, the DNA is TGTGCCAGCAGTTTAGGTGGGGGCGGGGAGCAGTACTTC.

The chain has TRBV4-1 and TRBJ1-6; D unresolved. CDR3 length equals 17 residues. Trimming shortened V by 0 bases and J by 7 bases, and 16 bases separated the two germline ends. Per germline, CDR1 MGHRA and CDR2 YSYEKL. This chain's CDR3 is CASSQDPGWAENSPLHF. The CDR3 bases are TGCGCCAGCAGCCAAGACCCCGGTTGGGCAGAGAATTCACCCCTCCACTTT.